This entry lists 14 T cell receptor beta chains sequenced from one sample in a study of cytomegalovirus exposure and HLA in healthy donors. The PCR was carried out with 60 Vbeta primers and 13 Jbeta primers. The data were produced by immunoSEQ multiplex PCR, yet TCRdb's version contains in-frame clones alone and is incomplete. The data hold roughly 200,000 clones, with 75% to 90% observed a single time. The specimen was PBMCs. The receptors derive from a boy under 10 years old in good health and CMV-seronegative.

The V gene is TRBV19, the J gene TRBJ2-2; TRBD2 matches at 8 bases. Per the germline V gene, CDR1 is LNHDA and CDR2 is SQIVND (reference sequence). V lost 6 bases and J lost 7; bases outside the gene matches: 4. The CDR3 consists of 13 residues. DNA for the CDR3: TGTGCCAGTAGAGCGGGAGTTTACGGGGAGCTGTTTTTT. Its protein product is CASRAGVYGELFF.

The rearrangement links TRBV28 to TRBJ2-7, with a tentative D call TRBD1 (6 bases). The V end lost 4 bases, the J end lost 2 bases, and 12 bases lay between the germline ends. CDR3 length: 14 amino acids. CDR1 and CDR2 from the germline V gene are MDHEN and SYDVKM. For the CDR3, the DNA is TGTGCCAGCAGTTGGACAGTGGGAACCTACGAGCAGTACTTC. Translation gives CASSWTVGTYEQYF.

On this clone: Sequence at one end of the junction differs from germline and may be a read error. The V and J genes are TRBV7-9 and TRBJ2-7; 12 positions match TRBD2. Germline V gene sequence: CDR1 SEHNR, CDR2 FQNEAQ (reference sequence). The CDR3 sequence is 15 residues long. The CDR3 here is CSSSLATSGGHEQYF. CDR3 DNA: TGTTCCAGCAGCTTAGCGACTAGCGGGGGCCACGAGCAGTACTTC. Together with reference TRBV7-9 and TRBJ2-7, the CDR3 gives the full variable domain: DTGVSQNPRHKITKRGQNVTFRCDPISEHNRLYWYRQTLGQGPEFLTYFQNEAQLEKSRLLSDRFSAERPKGSFSTLEIQRTEQGDSAMYLCSSSLATSGGHEQYFGPGTRLTVT.

This clone was counted only a few times. The gene calls are TRBV6-1 and TRBJ2-5; 9 nucleotides match TRBD2. CDR1 is MNHNS and CDR2 is SASEGT in the germline V gene. The CDR3 is 14 residues long. The V and J ends lost 6 bases and 7 bases, in that order; junction bases with no gene match: 9. The CDR3 loop reads CASRGLAQELTQYF. CDR3 DNA sequence: TGTGCCAGCAGGGGACTAGCTCAAGAGTTGACCCAGTACTTC.

The genes are TRBV6-1 and TRBJ1-5, with 9 bases that match TRBD1. Per germline, CDR1 MNHNS and CDR2 SASEGT. The CDR3 sequence is 14 residues long. V lost 6 bases, J lost 6 bases, and 6 bases stayed unmatched. CDR3 nucleotides: TGTGCCAGCAGGCTAGGGACAGGGCCTCAGCCCCAGCATTTT. As protein: CASRLGTGPQPQHF.

This chain joins TRBV9 and TRBJ2-7; D might be TRBD1 (6 bases). Trimming removed 0 bases from V and 6 bases from J, with 13 bases in between. The CDR3 has 14 amino acids. Germline V gene data show CDR1 as SGDLS and CDR2 as YYNGEE. For the CDR3, the DNA is TGTGCCAGCAGCGTAGGACCAGGGGTAGGCGAGCAGTACTTC. This translates into CASSVGPGVGEQYF.

This rearrangement joins TRBV25-1 to TRBJ2-1; 15 bases match TRBD2. The CDR3 spans 15 residues. Germline V lookup: CDR1 MGHDK, CDR2 SYGVNS. Germline trimming cut 6 bases from V and 7 bases from J; bases unmatched to any gene: 4. The CDR3 DNA follows: TGTGCCAGCAGGCTTGGGACTAGCGGGAGGAATGAGCAGTTCTTC. Its protein is CASRLGTSGRNEQFF.

The chain has TRBV5-1 and TRBJ2-3; possibly TRBD2 for D (5 bases). From germline, CDR1 is SGHRS and CDR2 YFSETQ. The CDR3 runs 14 residues. V lost 2 bases and J lost 6, with 13 bases in between. The CDR3 reads CASSFFSGEDTQYF. In DNA, the CDR3 is TGCGCCAGCAGCTTTTTCAGCGGAGAGGATACGCAGTATTTT. Complete variable domain (other parts from reference TRBV5-1 and TRBJ2-3): KAGVTQTPRYLIKTRGQQVTLSCSPISGHRSVSWYQQTPGQGLQFLFEYFSETQRNKGNFPGRFSGRQFSNSRSEMNVSTLELGDSALYLCASSFFSGEDTQYFGPGTRLTVL.

The table lists this clone with a few counts. V and J are TRBV11-2 and TRBJ2-7; D possibly corresponds to TRBD1 (6 bases). Germline CDR1 and CDR2: SGHAT and FQNNGV. The CDR3 has 13 residues. V was clipped by 4 bases and J by 6 bases, with 13 bases between them. This chain's CDR3 is CASSSSRGGEQYF. CDR3 coding DNA: TGTGCCAGCAGCTCCTCGAGAGGGGGCGAGCAGTACTTC. The full variable domain, its missing parts supplied by reference TRBV11-2 and TRBJ2-7, is EAGVAQSPRYKIIEKRQSVAFWCNPISGHATLYWYQQILGQGPKLLIQFQNNGVVDDSQLPKDRFSAERLKGVDSTLKIQPAKLEDSAVYLCASSSSRGGEQYFGPGTRLTVT.

The chain carries TRBV7-3 and TRBJ1-2, with 8 nucleotides matching TRBD1. The CDR3 covers 13 residues. V lost 6 bases to trimming and J lost 7 bases; unmatched junction nucleotides: 7. Per the germline V gene, CDR1 is SGHTA and CDR2 is FQGTGA. The CDR3 DNA reads TGTGCCAGCAGTCCAACCGGGACAGGTGGCTACACCTTC. Its translation: CASSPTGTGGYTF.

The chain links TRBV5-6 to TRBJ2-5, with D tentatively TRBD2 (7 bases). V lost 1 base, J lost 3 bases, and 13 bases lay in between. Looked up from germline, CDR1 is SGHDT and CDR2 is YYEEEE. There are 15 residues in the CDR3. CDR3: CASSLIRGGEETQYF. CDR3 nucleotide sequence: TGTGCCAGCAGCTTGATCAGGGGAGGGGAAGAGACCCAGTACTTC. Full variable domain (missing parts from reference TRBV5-6 and TRBJ2-5): DAGVTQSPTHLIKTRGQQVTLRCSPKSGHDTVSWYQQALGQGPQFIFQYYEEEERQRGNFPDRFSGHQFPNYSSELNVNALLLGDSALYLCASSLIRGGEETQYFGPGTRLLVL.

This chain connects TRBV5-4 to TRBJ1-2; D unresolved. Looked up from germline, CDR1 is SGHNT and CDR2 is YYREEE (reference sequence). Trimming stripped 0 bases from V and 4 bases from J, with 10 bases between. The CDR3 is 14 amino acids. The CDR3 region is CASSLDRSPYGYTF. As DNA, the CDR3 is TGTGCCAGCAGCTTGGACAGATCGCCCTATGGCTACACCTTC.

The chain combines TRBV14 with TRBJ1-2, with TRBD1 as a possible D gene (6 bases). Looked up from germline, CDR1 is SGHDN and CDR2 is FVKESK. The V and J ends lost 5 bases and 8 bases respectively, with 21 bases between them. This CDR3 is built from 15 residues. CDR3: CASSKGLSGVRGYTF. The CDR3 nucleotides read TGTGCCAGCAGCAAAGGACTCTCAGGGGTTCGCGGCTACACCTTC.

The rearrangement links TRBV11-1 to TRBJ2-5, with 7 bases aligning to TRBD2. Germline V gene data show CDR1 as SGHAT and CDR2 as FQDESV (reference sequence). The CDR3 loop spans 14 amino acids. Germline trimming cut 2 bases from V and 5 bases from J; bases unmatched to any gene: 5. This chain's CDR3 is CASSLIHGRETQYF. The CDR3 DNA reads TGTGCCAGCAGCTTAATTCACGGGAGGGAGACCCAGTACTTC.